This T cell receptor beta chain appears in the sequencing data of a study of shared clonotypes between healthy human individuals. The data were produced by immunoSEQ multiplex PCR, yet TCRdb's version contains in-frame clones alone and is incomplete. The sample lists 450,000 to 500,000 clones; around 85% were seen once. The CDR3 totals 11 residues. The germline V gene has CDR1 DFQATT and CDR2 SNEGSKA (reference sequence). V lost 2 bases and J lost 10, with 9 bases in between. The source of this sequence is a woman aged 40 to 50 in good health. Some clones in this sample may be carry-over from other donors' samples. Material: PBMCs. The J gene is TRBJ1-3, the V gene TRBV20-1; the D gene is possibly TRBD1 (5 bases). The CDR3 is CSARRDLTIYF. CDR3 in DNA: TGCAGTGCTAGAAGGGACTTGACCATATATTTT.